Shown below are 10 T cell receptor beta chains from a single sample sequenced in a study of T cells in Graves' hyperthyroidism and ophthalmopathy. Template material for amplifying TCR beta CDR3 regions consisted of RNA transcripts. The TCR CDR3 was amplified in a first-round RT-PCR using the HTBI primer set. TCRdb passed the multiplex PCR reads through MiXCR, listing each CDR3 protein once. The sample holds 450,000 to 700,000 distinct CDR3 sequences, about 45% seen once. Sequencing was carried out using peripheral blood or thyroid tissue (not recorded which). These receptors were collected from an adult woman with Graves' disease, either hyperthyroidism or ophthalmopathy (not recorded which).

There are many counts of this clonotype. The chain links TRBV7-2 to TRBJ2-7; D might be TRBD2 (6 bases). CDR1 and CDR2 (germline): SGHTA, FQGNSA. The CDR3 spans 17 residues. The V end was cut by 1 base, the J end by 4 bases, with 20 bases between. The CDR3 spells CASSLVGSRDSLYEQYF. As DNA, the CDR3 is TGTGCCAGCAGCTTAGTTGGATCGCGGGATAGTCTGTACGAGCAGTACTTC.

The V and J genes are TRBV15 and TRBJ2-1, with TRBD2 matching 13 bases. The length of the CDR3 is 15 residues. Unmatched junction bases numbered 6, after V lost 5 bases and J lost 8 bases. Germline V lookup: CDR1 LNHNV, CDR2 YYDKDF (reference sequence). The CDR3 nucleotides read TGTGCCACCAGCCAGGGACTAGCGGGATATTATGAGCAGTTCTTC. Protein product: CATSQGLAGYYEQFF.

Turning to this clonotype: Germline is not matched at one junction end, which may reflect a read error. J is TRBJ1-1 and V is TRBV20-1; D perhaps matches TRBD1 (6 bases). The germline V gene encodes CDR1 DFQATT and CDR2 SNEGSKA (reference sequence). This CDR3 comprises 16 residues. CDR3 bases: TGCAGTGGGAACAGGGACTTTCAGGCGTGGGGGACTGAAGCCTTCTTT. Translated: CSGNRDFQAWGTEAFF.

The chain links TRBV25-1 to TRBJ1-2; D not certain. The CDR3 contains 10 residues. Trimming cost V 9 bases and J 6 bases, with 8 bases left between them. In germline, CDR1 is MGHDK, CDR2 SYGVNS. Here the CDR3 DNA reads TGTGCCAGACCTAAGGATGGCTACACCTTC. Protein: CARPKDGYTF.

This clonotype was found a few times. This chain links TRBV6-6 with TRBJ1-4, with a possible D match to TRBD1 (5 bases). CDR1 MNHNY and CDR2 SVGAGI come from the germline V gene (reference sequence). V was cut by 5 bases and J by 6 bases, with 16 bases left in between. The CDR3 totals 15 residues. The CDR3 sequence: CASSELPGVDEKLFF. The CDR3 DNA reads as TGTGCCAGCAGTGAATTGCCGGGGGTAGATGAAAAACTGTTTTTT.

The CDR3 spells CAISGRKETQYF. In DNA form, the CDR3 reads TGTGCCATCAGCGGGAGAAAAGAGACCCAGTACTTC. The rearrangement links TRBV10-3 to TRBJ2-5; tentatively, D is TRBD2 (6 bases). Trimming took 6 bases from V and 3 from J, leaving 8 bases between them. CDR3 length: 12 residues. CDR1 is ENHRY, CDR2 SYGVKD, per germline.

The V and J genes are TRBV29-1 and TRBJ2-7, with 11 bases matching TRBD1. Germline lookup yields CDR1 SQVTM and CDR2 ANQGSEA. V shed 4 bases and J 4 bases; nucleotides not matched to a gene: 6. The CDR3 spans 14 residues. In DNA form, the CDR3 reads TGCAGCGTTGCCTCGGGACAGGGGGGGTACGAGCAGTACTTC. It yields the protein CSVASGQGGYEQYF.

In this sample, this clonotype turned up a few times. The rearrangement uses TRBV5-5 and TRBJ1-3; 9 bases align to TRBD1. After removal of 1 base from V and 3 bases from J, the junction contained 8 bases not matched to a gene. Germline CDR1 SGHKS, CDR2 YYEKEE (reference sequence). The CDR3 consists of 17 residues. The CDR3 region is CASSLIFWTGDGNTIYF. The CDR3 bases are TGTGCCAGCAGCTTGATATTTTGGACAGGGGATGGAAACACCATATATTTT.

This clonotype was observed many times. V gene TRBV3-1 combines with J gene TRBJ1-5; 8 bases agree with TRBD1. Germline loops: CDR1 LGHDT, CDR2 YNNKEL (reference sequence). The V segment lost 0 bases and the J segment 7 bases; nucleotides outside the gene matches: 8. This CDR3 spans 16 amino acids. CDR3 loop: CASSQDLGQGRQPQHF. Written as DNA, the CDR3 is TGTGCCAGCAGCCAAGATCTAGGACAGGGAAGACAGCCCCAGCATTTT.

This clonotype came up many times. The V gene is TRBV6-6, the J gene TRBJ1-5; D possibly corresponds to TRBD1 (6 bases). Trimming took 2 bases from V and 0 from J, leaving 11 bases between them. The CDR3 spans 16 residues. Germline V gives CDR1 MNHNY, CDR2 SVGAGI (reference sequence). The CDR3 protein is CASSYDVTGSNQPQHF. In DNA, the CDR3 is TGTGCCAGCAGTTACGACGTGACAGGTAGCAATCAGCCCCAGCATTTT.